A selection of T cell receptor beta chains follows, all from one sample in a study of cytomegalovirus exposure and HLA in healthy donors. Profiling relied on immunoSEQ multiplex PCR, and the TCRdb table lists in-frame clones only, not all of them. The sample comprises about 98,000 clones, more than 70% of which are singletons, and 8.5% to 10% rests with the top ten. Sequenced sample: PBMCs. The receptors here all came from a male donor in good health and CMV-seropositive. The CDR3 runs from the conserved cysteine through the conserved F or W. The D gene is left open where the match is weak. Rows give clone size only sometimes, using once, few, many, or a class for an expanded clone.

TRBJ2-6 | TRBV7-2 | - | - | CASSLRSSGANVLTF | TGTGCCAGCAGCCTACGAAGTTCCGGGGCCAACGTCCTGACTTTC
TRBJ2-7 | TRBV29-1 | once | TRBD1 | CSVERTGGYEQYF | TGCAGCGTTGAAAGGACAGGGGGTTACGAGCAGTACTTC
TRBJ1-1 | TRBV5-6 | - | - | CASSRWVRGRDTEAFF | TGTGCCAGCAGTCGGTGGGTCAGGGGACGGGACACTGAAGCTTTCTTT
TRBJ2-5 | TRBV9 | - | - | CASSVATGRGETQYF | TGTGCCAGCAGCGTGGCTACCGGAAGGGGGGAGACCCAGTACTTC
TRBJ1-5 | TRBV6-6 | - | TRBD1 | CASSLDRDYQPQHF | TGTGCCAGCAGCCTGGACAGGGACTATCAGCCCCAGCATTTT
TRBJ2-3 | TRBV4-2 | - | - | CASSQARGLASSDTQYF | TGTGCCAGCAGCCAAGCCAGGGGTCTAGCTTCCTCGGATACGCAGTATTTT
TRBJ2-1 | TRBV4-3 | - | - | CASSLSWLSYNEQFF | TGCGCCAGCAGCCTGTCTTGGCTCTCCTACAATGAGCAGTTCTTC
TRBJ1-1 | TRBV4-3 | - | - | CASSQGPGSNTEAFF | TGCGCCAGCAGCCAAGGCCCCGGTTCGAACACTGAAGCTTTCTTT
TRBJ2-7 | TRBV11-2 | - | - | CASSSTGYSYEQYF | TGTGCCAGCAGCTCGACAGGCTACTCCTACGAGCAGTACTTC
TRBJ2-7 | TRBV7-8 | - | TRBD2 | CASSLTQRGDYEQYF | TGTGCCAGCAGCTTAACCCAGCGGGGGGACTACGAGCAGTACTTC
TRBJ2-3 | TRBV18 | - | TRBD1 | CASSPPVGFNRGDTQYF | TGTGCCAGCTCACCACCGGTCGGGTTCAACAGGGGAGATACGCAGTATTTT
TRBJ1-4 | TRBV4-1 | - | TRBD1 | CASSQGGTGQNEKLFF | TGCGCCAGCAGCCAAGGCGGGACAGGTCAAAATGAAAAACTGTTTTTT
TRBJ2-5 | TRBV7-9 | - | TRBD1 | CASSSGLDRTFQETQYF | TGTGCCAGCAGCTCCGGCCTGGACAGGACCTTCCAAGAGACCCAGTACTTC
TRBJ1-1 | TRBV6-5 | - | TRBD1 | CASSSLGTGVGTEAFF | TGTGCCAGCAGTTCTCTAGGGACAGGGGTGGGCACTGAAGCTTTCTTT
TRBJ1-1 | TRBV10-3 | once | - | CAISVGGRSTEAFF | TGTGCCATCAGTGTGGGGGGGAGGAGCACTGAAGCTTTCTTT
TRBJ2-5 | TRBV2 | - | - | CASTGQGGETQYF | TGTGCCAGCACTGGACAGGGAGGGGAGACCCAGTACTTC
TRBJ1-4 | TRBV30 | - | TRBD1 | CAWSDRDRGEKLFF | TGTGCCTGGAGTGACCGGGACAGGGGTGAAAAACTGTTTTTT
TRBJ2-7 | TRBV18 | few | - | CASSPGAGSAVYEQYF | TGTGCCAGCTCACCTGGGGCCGGGAGTGCCGTTTACGAGCAGTACTTC
TRBJ1-1 | TRBV6-4 | - | - | CASSDSGGDTEAFF | TGTGCCAGCAGTGACTCGGGAGGGGACACTGAAGCTTTCTTT
TRBJ2-1 | TRBV7-9 | - | - | CSSSLDVWTSYNEQFF | TGTTCCAGCAGCTTAGACGTTTGGACATCATACAATGAGCAGTTCTTC
TRBJ2-3 | TRBV6-1 | - | TRBD2 | CASRGLAGVTDTQYF | TGTGCCAGCAGAGGACTAGCGGGTGTCACAGATACGCAGTATTTT
TRBJ2-5 | TRBV2 | - | TRBD1 | CASSEAWDRGKETQYF | TGTGCCAGCAGTGAAGCATGGGACAGGGGCAAAGAGACCCAGTACTTC
TRBJ1-3 | TRBV6-5 | - | - | CASSASGIPGNTIYF | TGTGCCAGCAGTGCCTCGGGAATTCCTGGAAACACCATATATTTT
TRBJ2-7 | TRBV4-2 | - | TRBD2 | CATSVAGGVSYEQYF | TGTGCCACCTCCGTAGCGGGAGGAGTTTCCTACGAGCAGTACTTC
TRBJ2-1 | TRBV7-8 | - | - | CASSFRAGTSSYNEQFF | TGTGCCAGCAGCTTCCGGGCGGGGACGAGCTCCTACAATGAGCAGTTCTTC
TRBJ1-4 | TRBV5-1 | - | - | CASSLMESTNEKLFF | TGCGCCAGCAGCTTGATGGAGTCAACTAATGAAAAACTGTTTTTT
TRBJ2-5 | TRBV27 | - | TRBD2 | CVSTKVAGVETQYF | TGTGTCAGCACCAAAGTCGCGGGAGTAGAGACCCAGTACTTC